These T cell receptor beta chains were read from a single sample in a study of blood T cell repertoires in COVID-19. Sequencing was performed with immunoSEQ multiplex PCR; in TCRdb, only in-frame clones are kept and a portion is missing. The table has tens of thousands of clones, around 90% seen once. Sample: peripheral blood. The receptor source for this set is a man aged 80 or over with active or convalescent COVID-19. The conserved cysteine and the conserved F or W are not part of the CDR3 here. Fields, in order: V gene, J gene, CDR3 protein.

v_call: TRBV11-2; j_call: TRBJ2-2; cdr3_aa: AGRSWTLNTGELF
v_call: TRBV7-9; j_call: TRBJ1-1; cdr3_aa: ASSRRTEMNTEAF
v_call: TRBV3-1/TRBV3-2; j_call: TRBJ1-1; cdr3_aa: ASSQGMVTYREAF
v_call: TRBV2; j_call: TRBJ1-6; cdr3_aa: ASSRQGYNSPLH
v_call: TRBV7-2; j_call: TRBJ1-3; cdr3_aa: ASGAGPGNTIY
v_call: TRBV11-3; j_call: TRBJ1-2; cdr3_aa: ASSQEGRTGNYGYT
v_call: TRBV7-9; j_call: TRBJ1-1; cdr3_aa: ASSLSGTPNTEAF
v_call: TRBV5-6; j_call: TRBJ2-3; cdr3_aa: ASSSTGTPRNTQY
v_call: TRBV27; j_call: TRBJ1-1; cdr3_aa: ASSHPGSEAF
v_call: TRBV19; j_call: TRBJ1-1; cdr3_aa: ASKDRVAEAF
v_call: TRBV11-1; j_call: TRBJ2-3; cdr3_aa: ASSLSGGSDTQY
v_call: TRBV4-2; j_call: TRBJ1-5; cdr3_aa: ASSQVGLESNQPQH
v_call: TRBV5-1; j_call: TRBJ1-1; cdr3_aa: ASSGGTGISPEAF
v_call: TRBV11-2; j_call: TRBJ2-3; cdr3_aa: ASGQGAIGSAQY
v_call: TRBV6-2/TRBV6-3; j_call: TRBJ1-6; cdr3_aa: ASSFRDRGGSPLH
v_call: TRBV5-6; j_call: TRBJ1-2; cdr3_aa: ASSPNNYYGYT
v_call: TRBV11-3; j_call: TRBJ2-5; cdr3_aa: ASSSAGGSQETQY
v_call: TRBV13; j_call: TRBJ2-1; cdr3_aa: ASSLKGQGAYEQF
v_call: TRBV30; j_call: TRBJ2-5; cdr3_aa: AWRPTLKYQETQY
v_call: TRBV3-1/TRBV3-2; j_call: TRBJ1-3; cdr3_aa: ASSPDMASGNTIY
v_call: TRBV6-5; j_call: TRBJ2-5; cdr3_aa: ASSLGGQGWETQY
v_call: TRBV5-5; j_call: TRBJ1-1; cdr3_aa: ASSLQVLMNTEAF
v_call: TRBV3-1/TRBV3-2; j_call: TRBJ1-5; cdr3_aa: ASSLQEPQH
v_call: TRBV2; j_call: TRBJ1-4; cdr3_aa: ASSLWGLTNEKLF
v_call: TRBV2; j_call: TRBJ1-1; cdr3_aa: AGGTGGFSEAF
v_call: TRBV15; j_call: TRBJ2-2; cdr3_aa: ATSRTGSTGELF
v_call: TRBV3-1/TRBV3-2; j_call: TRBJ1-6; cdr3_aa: ASSQDFGNGNSPLH
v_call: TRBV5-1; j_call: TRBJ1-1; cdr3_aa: ASSRQGLATEAF
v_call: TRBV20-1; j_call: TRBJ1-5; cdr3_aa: SASGGTGGLNQPQH
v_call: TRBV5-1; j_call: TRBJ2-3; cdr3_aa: ASSSGLAGGAQY
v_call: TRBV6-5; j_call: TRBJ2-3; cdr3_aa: ASFRRTSGTDTQY
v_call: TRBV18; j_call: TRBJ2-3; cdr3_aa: ASSPLGSGRSADTQY
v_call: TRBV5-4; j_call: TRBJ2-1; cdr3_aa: ASSTTSGGTNEQF
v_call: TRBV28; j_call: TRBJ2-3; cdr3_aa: ASSLRGGVDPTQY
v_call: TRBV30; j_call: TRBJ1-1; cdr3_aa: AWIRVNTEAF
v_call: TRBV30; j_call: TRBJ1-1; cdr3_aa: AWTAGANTEAF
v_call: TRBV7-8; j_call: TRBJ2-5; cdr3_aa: ASSLVRGYQETQY
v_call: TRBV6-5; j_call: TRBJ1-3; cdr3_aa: ASTRGSGNTIY
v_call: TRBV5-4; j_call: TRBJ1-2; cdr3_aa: ASSKDRGYGYT
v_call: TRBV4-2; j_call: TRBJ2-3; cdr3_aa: ASSQDLNSGRIDTQY
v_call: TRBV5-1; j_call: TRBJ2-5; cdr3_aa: ASSLGPHQETQY
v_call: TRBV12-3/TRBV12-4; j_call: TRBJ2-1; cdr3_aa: ASRPRAGNEQF
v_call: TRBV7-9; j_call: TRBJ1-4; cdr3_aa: ASSLKAGNEKLF
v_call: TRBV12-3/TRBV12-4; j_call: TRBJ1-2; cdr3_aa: ASSFAGDGYT
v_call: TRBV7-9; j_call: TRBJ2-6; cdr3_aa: ASSFPRGQAAGANVLT
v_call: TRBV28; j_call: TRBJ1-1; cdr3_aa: ASSTLLLAF
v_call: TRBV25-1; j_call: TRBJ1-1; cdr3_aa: ASSETGDMNTEAF
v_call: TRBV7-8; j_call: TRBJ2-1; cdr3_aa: ASSPRRDRDNEQF
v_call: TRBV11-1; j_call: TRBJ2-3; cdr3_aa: ASSLDPRPLTQY
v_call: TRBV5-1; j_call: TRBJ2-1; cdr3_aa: ASSPSGTTYNEQF
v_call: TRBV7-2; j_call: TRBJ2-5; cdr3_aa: ASSFLGLAAQETQY
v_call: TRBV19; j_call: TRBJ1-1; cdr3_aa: ASSGRDGMNTEAF
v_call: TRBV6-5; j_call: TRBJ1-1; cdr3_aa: ASSPDRSMNTEAF